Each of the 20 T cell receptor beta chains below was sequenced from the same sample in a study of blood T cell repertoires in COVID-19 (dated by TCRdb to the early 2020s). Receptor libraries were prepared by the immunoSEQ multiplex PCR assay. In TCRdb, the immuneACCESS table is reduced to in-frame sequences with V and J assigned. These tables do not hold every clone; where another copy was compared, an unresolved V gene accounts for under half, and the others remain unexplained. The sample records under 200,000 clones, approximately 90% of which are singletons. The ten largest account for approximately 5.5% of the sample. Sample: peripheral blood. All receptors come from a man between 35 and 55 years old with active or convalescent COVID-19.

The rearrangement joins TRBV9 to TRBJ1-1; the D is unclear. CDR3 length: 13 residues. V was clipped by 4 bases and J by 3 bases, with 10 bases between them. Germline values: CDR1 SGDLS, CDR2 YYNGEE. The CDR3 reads CASSLIRDTEAFF. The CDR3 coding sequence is TGTGCCAGCAGCTTGATACGGGACACTGAAGCTTTCTTT. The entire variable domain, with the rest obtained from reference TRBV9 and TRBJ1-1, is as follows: DSGVTQTPKHLITATGQRVTLRCSPRSGDLSVYWYQQSLDQGLQFLIQYYNGEERAKGNILERFSAQQFPDLHSELNLSSLELGDSALYFCASSLIRDTEAFFGQGTRLTVV.

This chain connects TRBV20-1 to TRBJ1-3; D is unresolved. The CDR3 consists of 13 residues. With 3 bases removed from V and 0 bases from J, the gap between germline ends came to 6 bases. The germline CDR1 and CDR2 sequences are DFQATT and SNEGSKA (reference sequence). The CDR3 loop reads CSASRGSGNTIYF. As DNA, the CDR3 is TGCAGTGCTAGTCGGGGCTCTGGAAACACCATATATTTT.

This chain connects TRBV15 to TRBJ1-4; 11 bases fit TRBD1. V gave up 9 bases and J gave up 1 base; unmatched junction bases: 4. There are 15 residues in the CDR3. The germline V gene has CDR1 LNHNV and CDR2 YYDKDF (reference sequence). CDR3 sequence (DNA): TGTGCCACTCGGGACAGGGGGTTAACTAATGAAAAACTGTTTTTT. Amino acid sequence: CATRDRGLTNEKLFF. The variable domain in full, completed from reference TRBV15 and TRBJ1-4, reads DAMVIQNPRYQVTQFGKPVTLSCSQTLNHNVMYWYQQKSSQAPKLLFHYYDKDFNNEADTPDNFQSRRPNTSFCFLDIRSPGLGDTAMYLCATRDRGLTNEKLFFGSGTQLSVL.

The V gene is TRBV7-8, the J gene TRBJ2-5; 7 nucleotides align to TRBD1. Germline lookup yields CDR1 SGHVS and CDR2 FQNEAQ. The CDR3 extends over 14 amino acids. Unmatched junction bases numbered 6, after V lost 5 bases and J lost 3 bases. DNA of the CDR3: TGTGCCAGCAGCACACGGGACAGAGAAGAGACCCAGTACTTC. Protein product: CASSTRDREETQYF.

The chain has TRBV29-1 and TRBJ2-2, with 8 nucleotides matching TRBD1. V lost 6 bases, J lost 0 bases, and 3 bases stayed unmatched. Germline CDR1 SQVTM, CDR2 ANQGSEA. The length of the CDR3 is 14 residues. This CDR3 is CSVPDRANTGELFF. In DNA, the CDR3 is TGCAGCGTCCCGGACAGGGCGAACACCGGGGAGCTGTTTTTT.

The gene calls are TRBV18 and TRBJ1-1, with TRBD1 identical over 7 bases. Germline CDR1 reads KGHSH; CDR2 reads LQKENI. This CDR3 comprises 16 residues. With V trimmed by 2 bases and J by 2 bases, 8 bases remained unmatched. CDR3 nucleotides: TGTGCCAGCTCACCAATGAAGGGGGCGTTAAACACTGAAGCTTTCTTT. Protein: CASSPMKGALNTEAFF.

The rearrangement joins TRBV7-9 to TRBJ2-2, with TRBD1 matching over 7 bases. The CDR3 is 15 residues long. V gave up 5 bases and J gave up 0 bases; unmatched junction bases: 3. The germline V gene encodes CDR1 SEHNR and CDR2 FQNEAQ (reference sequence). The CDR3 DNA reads TGTGCCAGCAGCGCCGGGACAGCGAACACCGGGGAGCTGTTTTTT. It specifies CASSAGTANTGELFF.

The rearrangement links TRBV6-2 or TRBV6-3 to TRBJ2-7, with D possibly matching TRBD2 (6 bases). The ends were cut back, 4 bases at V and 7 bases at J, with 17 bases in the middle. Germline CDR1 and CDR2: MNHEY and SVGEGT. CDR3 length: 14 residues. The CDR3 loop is CASSWRDSAREQYF. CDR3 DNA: TGTGCCAGCAGTTGGCGGGACTCTGCTCGGGAGCAGTACTTC.

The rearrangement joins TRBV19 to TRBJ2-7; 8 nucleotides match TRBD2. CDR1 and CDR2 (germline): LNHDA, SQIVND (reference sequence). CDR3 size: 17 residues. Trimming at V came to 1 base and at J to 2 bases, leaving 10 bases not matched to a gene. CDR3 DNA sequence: TGTGCCAGTAGTATAGCCTTACTAGCGGCTAAGACCTACGAGCAGTACTTC. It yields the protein CASSIALLAAKTYEQYF.

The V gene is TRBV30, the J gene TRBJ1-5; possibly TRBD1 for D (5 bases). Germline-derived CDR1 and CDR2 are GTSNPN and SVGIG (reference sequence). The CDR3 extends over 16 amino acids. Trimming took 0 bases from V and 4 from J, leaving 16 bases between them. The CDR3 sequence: CAWSVGRQRINQPQHF. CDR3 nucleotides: TGTGCCTGGAGTGTAGGTCGACAGAGGATTAATCAGCCCCAGCATTTT.

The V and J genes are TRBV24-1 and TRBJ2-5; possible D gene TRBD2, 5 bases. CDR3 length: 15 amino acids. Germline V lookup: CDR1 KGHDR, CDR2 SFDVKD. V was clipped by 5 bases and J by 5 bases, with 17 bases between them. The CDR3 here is CATSVSAGPGETQYF. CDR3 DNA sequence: TGTGCCACCAGTGTGAGTGCGGGCCCCGGGGAGACCCAGTACTTC.

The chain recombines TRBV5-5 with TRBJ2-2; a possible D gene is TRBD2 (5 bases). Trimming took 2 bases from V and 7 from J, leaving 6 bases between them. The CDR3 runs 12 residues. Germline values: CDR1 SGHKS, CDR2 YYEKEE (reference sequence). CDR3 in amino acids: CASSFGNGELFF. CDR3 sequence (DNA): TGTGCCAGCAGCTTCGGGAACGGGGAGCTGTTTTTT.

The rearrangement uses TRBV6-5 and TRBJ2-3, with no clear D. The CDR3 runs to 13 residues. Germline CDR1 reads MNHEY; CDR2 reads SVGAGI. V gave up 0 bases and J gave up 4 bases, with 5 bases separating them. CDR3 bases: TGTGCCAGCAGTTACTCGCAGGCAGATACGCAGTATTTT. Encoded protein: CASSYSQADTQYF.

The DNA of the CDR3 is TGTGCCAGCAGCCCGCGGGGACAGGTTAGGACCGGGGAGCTGTTTTTT. It specifies CASSPRGQVRTGELFF. V and J are TRBV28 and TRBJ2-2, with 8 bases lining up with TRBD1. Looked up from germline, CDR1 is MDHEN and CDR2 is SYDVKM. J lost 5 bases, V lost 6 bases, and 11 bases had no gene match. The CDR3 length is 16 residues.

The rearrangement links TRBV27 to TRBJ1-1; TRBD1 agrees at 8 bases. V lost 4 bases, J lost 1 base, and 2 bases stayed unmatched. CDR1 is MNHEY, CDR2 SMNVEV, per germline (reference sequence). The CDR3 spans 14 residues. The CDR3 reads CASSWGTGNTEAFF. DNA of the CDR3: TGTGCCAGCAGTTGGGGGACAGGGAACACTGAAGCTTTCTTT.

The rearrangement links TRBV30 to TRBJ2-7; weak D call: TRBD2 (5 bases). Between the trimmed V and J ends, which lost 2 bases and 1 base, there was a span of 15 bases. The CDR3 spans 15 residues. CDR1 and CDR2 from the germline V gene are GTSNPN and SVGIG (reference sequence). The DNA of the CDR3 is TGTGCCTGGAGTCTCCCCTCGGGATGGTCCTACGAGCAGTACTTC. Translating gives CAWSLPSGWSYEQYF. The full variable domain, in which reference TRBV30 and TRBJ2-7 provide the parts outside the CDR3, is SQTIHQWPATLVQPVGSPLSLECTVEGTSNPNLYWYRQAAGRGLQLLFYSVGIGQISSEVPQNLSASRPQDRQFILSSKKLLLSDSGFYLCAWSLPSGWSYEQYFGPGTRLTVT.

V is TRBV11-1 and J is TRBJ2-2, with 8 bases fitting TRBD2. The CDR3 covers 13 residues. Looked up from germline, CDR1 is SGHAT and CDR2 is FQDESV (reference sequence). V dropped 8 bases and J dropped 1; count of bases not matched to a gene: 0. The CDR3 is CASRGGNTGELFF. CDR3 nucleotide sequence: TGTGCCAGCCGGGGGGGGAACACCGGGGAGCTGTTTTTT.

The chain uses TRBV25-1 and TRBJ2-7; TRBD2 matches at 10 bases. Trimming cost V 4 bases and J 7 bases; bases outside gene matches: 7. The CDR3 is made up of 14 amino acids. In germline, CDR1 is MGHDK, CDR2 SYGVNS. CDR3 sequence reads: CASSGAGGGREQYF. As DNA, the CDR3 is TGTGCCAGCAGTGGAGCGGGAGGGGGCCGTGAGCAGTACTTC.

CDR3 nucleotides: TGTGCCAGCTCATCCGGACAGGCCCGCTATGGCTACACCTTC. The encoded protein is CASSSGQARYGYTF. The rearrangement joins TRBV18 to TRBJ1-2; TRBD1 aligns across 7 bases. The CDR3 loop spans 14 amino acids. Germline trimming cut 5 bases from V and 4 bases from J; bases unmatched to any gene: 7. Germline V gene data show CDR1 as KGHSH and CDR2 as LQKENI.

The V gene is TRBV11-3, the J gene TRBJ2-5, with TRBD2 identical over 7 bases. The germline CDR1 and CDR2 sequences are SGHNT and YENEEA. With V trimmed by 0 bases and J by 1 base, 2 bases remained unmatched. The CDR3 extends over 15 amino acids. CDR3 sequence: CASSLELAPQETQYF. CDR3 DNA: TGTGCCAGCAGCTTAGAACTAGCGCCCCAAGAGACCCAGTACTTC. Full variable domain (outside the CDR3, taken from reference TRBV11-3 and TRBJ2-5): EAGVVQSPRYKIIEKKQPVAFWCNPISGHNTLYWYLQNLGQGPELLIRYENEEAVDDSQLPKDRFSAERLKGVDSTLKIQPAELGDSAVYLCASSLELAPQETQYFGPGTRLLVL.